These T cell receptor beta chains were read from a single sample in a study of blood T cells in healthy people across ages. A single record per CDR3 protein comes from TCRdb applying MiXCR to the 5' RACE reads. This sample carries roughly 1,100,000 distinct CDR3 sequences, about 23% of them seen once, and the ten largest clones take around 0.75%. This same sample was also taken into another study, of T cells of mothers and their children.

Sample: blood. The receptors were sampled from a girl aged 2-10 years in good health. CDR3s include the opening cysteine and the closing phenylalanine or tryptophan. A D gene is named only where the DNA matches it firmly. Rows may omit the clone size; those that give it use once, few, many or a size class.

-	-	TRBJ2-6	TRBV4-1	CASSPSVSSGANVLTF	TGCGCCAGCAGCCCCAGCGTTTCCTCTGGGGCCAACGTCCTGACTTTC
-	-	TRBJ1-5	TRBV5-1	CASSLLGDQPQHF	TGCGCCAGCAGCTTGCTGGGGGATCAGCCCCAGCATTTT
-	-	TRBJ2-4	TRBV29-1	CSVRPVSKNIQYF	TGCAGCGTTAGACCGGTTTCCAAAAACATTCAGTACTTC
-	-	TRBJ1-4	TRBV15	CATSTGPEKLFF	TGTGCCACCAGCACCGGACCGGAAAAACTGTTTTTT
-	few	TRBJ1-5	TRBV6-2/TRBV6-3	CASSYSGHLAQPQHF	TGTGCCAGCAGTTACTCTGGACATTTGGCTCAGCCCCAGCATTTT
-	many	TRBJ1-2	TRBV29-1	CSVRSESYGYTF	TGCAGCGTGAGGTCCGAAAGCTATGGCTACACCTTC
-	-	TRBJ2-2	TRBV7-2	CASSWPGAGELFF	TGTGCCAGCAGCTGGCCCGGCGCCGGGGAGCTGTTTTTT
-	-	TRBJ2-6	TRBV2	CASSSRGANVLTF	TGTGCCAGCAGTTCGCGAGGGGCCAACGTCCTGACTTTC
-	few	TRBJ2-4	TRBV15	CATSRDESPQDGVKAKNIQYF	TGTGCCACCAGCAGAGATGAGTCCCCACAGGATGGGGTGAAGGCAAAAAACATTCAGTACTTC
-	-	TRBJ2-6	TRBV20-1	CSARSAAGANVLTF	TGCAGTGCTAGGTCCGCGGCTGGGGCCAACGTCCTGACCTTC
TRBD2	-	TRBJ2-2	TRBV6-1	CASSDDLAGAMGAGELFF	TGTGCCAGCAGTGACGATTTAGCGGGGGCGATGGGGGCCGGGGAGCTGTTTTTT
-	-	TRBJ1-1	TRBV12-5	CASGLGLNRHLTGAFF	TGTGCTAGTGGTTTGGGTCTCAACAGGCACCTAACTGGGGCTTTCTTT
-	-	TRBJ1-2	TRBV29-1	CSVEVRNYGYTF	TGCAGCGTTGAAGTCAGAAACTATGGCTACACCTTC
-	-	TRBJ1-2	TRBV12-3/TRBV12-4	CASRREGHGYTF	TGTGCCAGCAGACGGGAGGGCCATGGCTACACCTTC
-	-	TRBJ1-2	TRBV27	CASSLSRGDPPYGYTF	TGTGCCAGCAGTCTCTCCAGGGGAGATCCCCCTTATGGCTACACCTTC
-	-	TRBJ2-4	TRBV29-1	CSVYLTDPRDIQYF	TGCAGCGTTTACTTAACAGACCCAAGGGACATTCAGTACTTC
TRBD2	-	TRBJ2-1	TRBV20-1	CSARELAGYSYNEQFF	TGCAGTGCTAGAGAACTAGCGGGTTACTCCTACAATGAGCAGTTCTTC
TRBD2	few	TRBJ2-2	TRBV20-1	CSARDRVAGDSGELFF	TGCAGTGCTAGAGATAGGGTAGCGGGAGATAGCGGGGAGCTGTTTTTT
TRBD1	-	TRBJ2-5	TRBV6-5	CASLATGGRKTQYF	TGTGCCAGCCTAGCTACAGGGGGCAGGAAGACCCAGTACTTC
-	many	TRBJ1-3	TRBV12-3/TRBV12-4	CASSRSGNTIYF	TGTGCCAGCAGTCGCTCTGGAAACACCATATATTTT
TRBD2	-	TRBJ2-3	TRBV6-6	CASSYASGGGSDTQYF	TGTGCCAGCAGTTACGCTAGCGGGGGTGGGTCAGATACGCAGTATTTT
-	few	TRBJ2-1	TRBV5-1	CASSLGSTNEYNEQFF	TGCGCCAGCAGCTTGGGAAGCACAAACGAATACAATGAGCAGTTCTTC
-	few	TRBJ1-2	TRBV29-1	CSVDYPGYTF	TGCAGCGTTGATTACCCTGGCTACACCTTC
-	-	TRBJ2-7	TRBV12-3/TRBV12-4	CASRQGERLNEQYF	TGTGCCAGCAGACAAGGGGAGCGGTTAAACGAGCAGTACTTC
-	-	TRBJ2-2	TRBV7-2	CASSSRGLNTGELFF	TGTGCCAGCAGCTCCCGCGGACTGAACACCGGGGAGCTGTTTTTT
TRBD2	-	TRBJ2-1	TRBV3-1	CASSPTGLAGDEQFF	TGTGCCAGCAGCCCCACGGGACTAGCGGGAGACGAGCAGTTCTTC
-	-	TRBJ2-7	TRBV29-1	CSVGMSSSYEQYF	TGCAGCGTTGGTATGAGTAGCTCCTACGAGCAGTACTTC
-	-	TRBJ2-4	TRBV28	CASSYEQGNIQYF	TGTGCCAGCAGTTATGAACAGGGTAACATTCAGTACTTC
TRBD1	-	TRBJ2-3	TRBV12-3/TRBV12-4	CASFPDRAPDTQYF	TGTGCCAGCTTTCCGGACAGGGCCCCAGATACGCAGTATTTT
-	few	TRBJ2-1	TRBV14	CASSQEGGFVTLGNEQFF	TGTGCCAGCAGCCAAGAGGGGGGTTTCGTGACCCTGGGGAATGAGCAGTTCTTC
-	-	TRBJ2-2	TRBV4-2	CASSQDTALGELFF	TGTGCCAGCAGCCAAGATACAGCCTTAGGGGAGCTGTTTTTC
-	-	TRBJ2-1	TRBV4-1	CASSQVLVQGRDEQFF	TGCGCCAGCAGCCAAGTACTCGTCCAGGGGCGAGATGAGCAGTTCTTC
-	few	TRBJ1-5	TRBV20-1	CSATGNSGNQPQHF	TGCAGTGCGACCGGGAACAGTGGCAATCAGCCCCAGCATTTT
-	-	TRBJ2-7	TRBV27	CASSLSKGAYEQYF	TGTGCCAGCAGTTTATCGAAAGGCGCCTACGAGCAGTACTTC
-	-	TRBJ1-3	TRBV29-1	CSYRPGFGNTIYF	TGCAGCTACCGGCCAGGGTTTGGAAACACCATATATTTT
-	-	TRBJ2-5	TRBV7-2	CASSPPPSGRQETQYF	TGTGCCAGCAGCCCCCCCCCTTCGGGGAGACAAGAGACCCAGTACTTC
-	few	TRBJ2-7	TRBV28	CASRPLGAGETYEQYF	TGTGCCAGCAGACCCCTCGGGGCAGGGGAAACCTACGAGCAGTACTTC
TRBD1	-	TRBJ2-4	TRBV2	CASSGGGDRADIQYF	TGTGCCAGCAGTGGTGGTGGGGACAGGGCTGACATTCAGTACTTC
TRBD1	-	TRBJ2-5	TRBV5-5	CASKHRGEETQYF	TGTGCCAGCAAACACAGGGGAGAAGAGACCCAGTACTTC
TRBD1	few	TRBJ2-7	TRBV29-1	CSVEDPGTELYEQYF	TGCAGCGTTGAAGACCCCGGGACAGAACTATACGAGCAGTACTTC
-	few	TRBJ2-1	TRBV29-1	CSVEPATGTKYNEQFF	TGCAGCGTTGAACCGGCCACCGGGACAAAATACAATGAGCAGTTCTTC
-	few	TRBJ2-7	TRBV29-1	CSATSSSSSYEQYF	TGCAGCGCAACGAGTAGCAGCAGCTCCTACGAGCAGTACTTC